This paragraph covers one TCR beta chain sequence. The data were taken from a study of blood T cell repertoires in COVID-19. Some clones are missing from TCRdb's copy, which holds only in-frame ones; the method was immunoSEQ multiplex PCR. The table lists about 260,000 clones, roughly 86% of them singletons. The CDR3 consists of 18 residues. Germline V gene lookup returns CDR1 SGDLS and CDR2 YYNGEE. Deletions cut 0 bases from V and 2 bases from J, with 18 bases between. The specimen sequenced was peripheral blood. This TCR derives from a human donor in a cohort sampled during active COVID-19. V and J are TRBV9 and TRBJ2-1; a weak D match, TRBD1 (6 bases). The CDR3 bases are TGTGCCAGCAGCGTAGGAGCTACGGGGACACAGACCTACAATGAGCAGTTCTTC. It codes for CASSVGATGTQTYNEQFF.